This T cell receptor beta chain was recovered during a study of blood T cell repertoires in COVID-19. The assay was immunoSEQ multiplex PCR, and TCRdb's table has in-frame clones only and misses some. The sample shows 230,000 or so clones, about 88% of them seen only once. The source is a woman between 40 and 50 years old who had recovered from COVID-19. Material: peripheral blood.

CDR3 DNA: TGTGCCAGCAGAACAGGGGGCGAACACACTGAAGCTTTCTTT. Translation: CASRTGGEHTEAFF. V and J are TRBV6-6 and TRBJ1-1; 9 bases line up with TRBD1. CDR3 length: 14 amino acids. CDR1 is MNHNY and CDR2 is SVGAGI in the germline V gene (reference sequence). With V trimmed by 6 bases and J by 3 bases, 5 bases remained unmatched.